The 17 T cell receptor beta chains below were found in one sample sequenced in a study of blood T cell repertoires in COVID-19. This table comes from immunoSEQ multiplex PCR, and its TCRdb copy is limited to in-frame clones, with some not included. The repertoire holds about 240,000 clones, with around 83% as singletons. The sample comprised peripheral blood. The receptors derive from an elderly woman with COVID-19, enrolled during active disease.

The V and J genes are TRBV5-6 and TRBJ1-2, with D maybe TRBD1 (5 bases). Germline V gene sequence: CDR1 SGHDT, CDR2 YYEEEE. Trimming left V 3 bases short and J 9 bases short, with 9 bases between. This CDR3 has 11 residues. The CDR3 DNA reads TGTGCCAGCAGCTCCCAGGGAAGCTACACCTTC. Translated, it gives CASSSQGSYTF. The variable domain in full, with the rest retrieved from reference TRBV5-6 and TRBJ1-2, is DAGVTQSPTHLIKTRGQQVTLRCSPKSGHDTVSWYQQALGQGPQFIFQYYEEEERQRGNFPDRFSGHQFPNYSSELNVNALLLGDSALYLCASSSQGSYTFGSGTRLTVV.

The chain joins TRBV7-9 to TRBJ2-7; a weak D match, TRBD2 (5 bases). Trimming pared 9 bases from V and 4 bases from J, leaving 22 bases between. The CDR3 has 15 amino acids. Germline V gene data show CDR1 as SEHNR and CDR2 as FQNEAQ (reference sequence). CDR3 residues: CARLYRGFVAYEQYF. CDR3 coding DNA: TGTGCCAGGCTTTACCGGGGTTTCGTGGCTTACGAGCAGTACTTC. Complete variable domain (other parts from reference TRBV7-9 and TRBJ2-7): DTGVSQNPRHKITKRGQNVTFRCDPISEHNRLYWYRQTLGQGPEFLTYFQNEAQLEKSRLLSDRFSAERPKGSFSTLEIQRTEQGDSAMYLCARLYRGFVAYEQYFGPGTRLTVT.

The sample holds one count of this clone. The chain uses TRBV12-5 and TRBJ2-5; 12 bases are shared with TRBD2. This CDR3 is 16 amino acids long. The junction had 7 bases not matched to a gene; V was cut back by 6 bases and J by 2 bases. CDR1 is LGHNT and CDR2 is FRNRAP in the germline V gene. CDR3 in amino acids: CASGSGTSGFQETQYF. CDR3 in DNA: TGTGCTAGTGGATCCGGGACTAGCGGGTTTCAAGAGACCCAGTACTTC.

V and J are TRBV7-6 and TRBJ2-1; 7 positions match TRBD2. This CDR3 is built from 16 residues. The germline V gene has CDR1 SGHVS and CDR2 FNYEAQ. V gave up 5 bases and J gave up 0 bases; unmatched junction bases: 7. The CDR3 region is CASSPWGGSSYNEQFF. In DNA, the CDR3 is TGTGCCAGCAGCCCGTGGGGCGGGAGCTCCTACAATGAGCAGTTCTTC.

This clone showed up just a few times. This chain connects TRBV7-2 to TRBJ1-4; D gene uncertain. With 6 bases removed from V and 2 bases from J, the gap between germline ends came to 10 bases. Germline CDR1 is SGHTA and CDR2 is FQGNSA. The CDR3 has 14 residues. This CDR3 is CASRLTLTNEKLFF. In nucleotides, the CDR3 is TGTGCCAGCAGACTGACACTTACTAATGAAAAACTGTTTTTT.

The CDR3 sequence is CASTGLRSGANVLTF. For the CDR3, the DNA is TGTGCCAGCACAGGGCTACGCTCTGGGGCCAACGTCCTGACTTTC. The chain employs TRBV2 and TRBJ2-6; TRBD1 is a possible D gene (5 bases). Germline V CDR1 and CDR2: SNHLY, FYNNEI. Deletions cut 7 bases from V and 0 bases from J, with 10 bases between. The CDR3 consists of 15 residues.

CDR3 amino acids: CASGGTGVSNQPQHF. The CDR3 DNA follows: TGTGCCAGCGGGGGGACAGGGGTCAGCAATCAGCCCCAGCATTTT. This chain connects TRBV27 to TRBJ1-5, with 10 bases that match TRBD1. Trimming cost V 8 bases and J 1 base; bases outside gene matches: 5. CDR1 is MNHEY, CDR2 SMNVEV, per germline (reference sequence). CDR3 length equals 15 residues.

The V gene is TRBV2, the J gene TRBJ1-2; D call uncertain. Germline CDR1 and CDR2: SNHLY and FYNNEI. V dropped 6 bases and J dropped 6 bases, with 14 bases sitting between them. The CDR3 length is 13 residues. The CDR3 protein is CASSVQVMNGYTF. In nucleotides, the CDR3 is TGTGCCAGCAGCGTTCAGGTGATGAATGGCTACACCTTC. The whole variable domain, remainder taken from reference TRBV2 and TRBJ1-2, is EPEVTQTPSHQVTQMGQEVILRCVPISNHLYFYWYRQILGQKVEFLVSFYNNEISEKSEIFDDQFSVERPDGSNFTLKIRSTKLEDSAMYFCASSVQVMNGYTFGSGTRLTVV.

This rearrangement joins TRBV30 to TRBJ2-3, with TRBD2 matching over 10 bases. Trimming cost V 2 bases and J 4 bases; bases outside gene matches: 6. The length of the CDR3 is 15 residues. Germline V lookup: CDR1 GTSNPN, CDR2 SVGIG (reference sequence). The CDR3: CAWSRLAGVSDTQYF. The CDR3 coding sequence is TGTGCCTGGAGTCGCCTAGCGGGAGTCTCAGATACGCAGTATTTT.

The rearrangement uses TRBV18 and TRBJ2-1, with 8 nucleotides matching TRBD1. CDR1 and CDR2 (germline): KGHSH, LQKENI. Trimming removed 3 bases from V and 3 bases from J; junction bases left unmatched: 4. This CDR3 region has 15 residues. The CDR3 protein is CASSPDRGNYNEQFF. The CDR3 DNA follows: TGTGCCAGCTCACCCGACAGGGGAAACTACAATGAGCAGTTCTTC.

V is TRBV28 and J is TRBJ2-5; 7 bases are shared with TRBD1. The CDR3 is made up of 17 amino acids. Germline V gene data show CDR1 as MDHEN and CDR2 as SYDVKM. The V gene end was trimmed by 4 bases and the J gene end by 4 bases; junction bases not matched to a gene: 15. The CDR3 loop is CASSSFRQGGGRETQYF. The CDR3 DNA is TGTGCCAGCAGTTCATTCAGACAGGGCGGAGGAAGAGAGACCCAGTACTTC.

The chain has TRBV11-2 and TRBJ1-4; unclear D gene. The germline V gene has CDR1 SGHAT and CDR2 FQNNGV. V was clipped by 0 bases and J by 10 bases, with 12 bases between them. The CDR3 covers 14 residues. The CDR3 coding sequence is TGTGCCAGCAGCTTAGATCTCGGTCCAGGAAAACTGTTTTTT. Translated: CASSLDLGPGKLFF.

V is TRBV6-1 and J is TRBJ1-3; D is unclear. This CDR3 has 15 residues. CDR1 and CDR2 from the germline V gene are MNHNS and SASEGT. The V end lost 2 bases, the J end lost 0 bases, and 8 bases lay between the germline ends. In DNA, the CDR3 is TGTGCCAGCAGTGAATGGACTGTCTCTGGAAACACCATATATTTT. It encodes CASSEWTVSGNTIYF.

The chain links TRBV6-6 to TRBJ1-1; D gene ambiguous. The length of the CDR3 is 15 residues. Germline-derived CDR1 and CDR2 are MNHNY and SVGAGI (reference sequence). The V end lost 6 bases, the J end lost 0 bases, and 14 bases lay between the germline ends. CDR3 protein: CASSSEGSMNTEAFF. Here the CDR3 DNA reads TGTGCCAGCAGCAGCGAGGGCAGCATGAACACTGAAGCTTTCTTT.

This chain uses TRBV19 with TRBJ1-1; TRBD1 agrees at 10 bases. CDR1 is LNHDA and CDR2 is SQIVND in the germline V gene (reference sequence). This CDR3 is built from 15 residues. J was trimmed by 2 bases and V by 8 bases; bases with no gene match: 8. The CDR3 protein is CASWGQGFRNTEAFF. CDR3 in DNA: TGTGCCAGTTGGGGACAGGGGTTTAGAAACACTGAAGCTTTCTTT.

The chain is built from TRBV7-9 and TRBJ2-4; D is perhaps TRBD2 (5 bases). Germline CDR1 and CDR2: SEHNR and FQNEAQ (reference sequence). The CDR3 consists of 15 residues. Trimming shortened V by 5 bases and J by 7 bases, and 18 bases separated the two germline ends. The CDR3 spells CASSPIHGEGNIQYF. CDR3 DNA: TGTGCCAGCAGCCCGATACATGGAGAGGGCAACATTCAGTACTTC.

This clone was counted a single time. The rearrangement links TRBV5-6 to TRBJ2-2, with no clear D. The V and J ends lost 0 bases and 7 bases respectively, with 7 bases between them. Germline V gene lookup returns CDR1 SGHDT and CDR2 YYEEEE. The CDR3 spans 13 residues. CDR3 protein: CASSLGRSGELFF. CDR3 in DNA: TGTGCCAGCAGCTTGGGGAGAAGCGGGGAGCTGTTTTTT.